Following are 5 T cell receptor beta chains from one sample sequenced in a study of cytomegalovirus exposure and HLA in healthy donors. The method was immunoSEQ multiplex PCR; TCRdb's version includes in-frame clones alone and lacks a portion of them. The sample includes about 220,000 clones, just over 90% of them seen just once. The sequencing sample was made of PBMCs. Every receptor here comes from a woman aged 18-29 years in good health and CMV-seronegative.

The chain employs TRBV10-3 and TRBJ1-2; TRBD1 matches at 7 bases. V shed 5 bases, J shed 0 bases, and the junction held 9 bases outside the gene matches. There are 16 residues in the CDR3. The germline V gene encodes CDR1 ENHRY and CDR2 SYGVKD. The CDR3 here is CAISPSTGTANYGYTF. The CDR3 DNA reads TGTGCCATCAGTCCCTCAACTGGGACAGCTAACTATGGCTACACCTTC.

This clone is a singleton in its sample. The CDR3 nucleotides are TGCGCCAGCAGCCCGGGACTAGCAATAGATACGCAGTATTTT. Protein sequence: CASSPGLAIDTQYF. The chain couples TRBV5-1 to TRBJ2-3; 9 nucleotides line up with TRBD2. J was trimmed by 5 bases and V by 4 bases; bases with no gene match: 5. The V gene's germline CDR1 is SGHRS and CDR2 YFSETQ. CDR3 length: 14 residues. The variable domain in full, completed from reference TRBV5-1 and TRBJ2-3, reads KAGVTQTPRYLIKTRGQQVTLSCSPISGHRSVSWYQQTPGQGLQFLFEYFSETQRNKGNFPGRFSGRQFSNSRSEMNVSTLELGDSALYLCASSPGLAIDTQYFGPGTRLTVL.

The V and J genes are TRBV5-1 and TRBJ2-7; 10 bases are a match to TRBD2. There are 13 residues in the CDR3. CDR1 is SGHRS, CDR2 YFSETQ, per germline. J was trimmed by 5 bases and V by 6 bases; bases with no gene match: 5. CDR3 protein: CASTLAGADEQYF. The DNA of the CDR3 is TGCGCCAGCACTCTAGCGGGAGCGGACGAGCAGTACTTC.

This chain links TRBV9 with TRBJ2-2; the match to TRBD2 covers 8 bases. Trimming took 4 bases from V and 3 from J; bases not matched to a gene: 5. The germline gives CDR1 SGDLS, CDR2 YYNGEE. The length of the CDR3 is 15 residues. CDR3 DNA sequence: TGTGCCAGCAGCAAGGGACTAGAATACACCGGGGAGCTGTTTTTT. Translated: CASSKGLEYTGELFF.

CDR3 coding DNA: TGTGCCAGCAGCCCCGGCGGTAGTCCCAGCTACGAGCAGTACTTC. Amino acid sequence: CASSPGGSPSYEQYF. The rearrangement joins TRBV14 to TRBJ2-7; D is ambiguous. Germline-derived CDR1 and CDR2 are SGHDN and FVKESK. Trimming left V 4 bases short and J 3 bases short, with 16 bases between. There are 15 residues in the CDR3. Using reference TRBV14 and TRBJ2-7 for the parts outside the CDR3, the full variable domain is EAGVTQFPSHSVIEKGQTVTLRCDPISGHDNLYWYRRVMGKEIKFLLHFVKESKQDESGMPNNRFLAERTGGTYSTLKVQPAELEDSGVYFCASSPGGSPSYEQYFGPGTRLTVT.